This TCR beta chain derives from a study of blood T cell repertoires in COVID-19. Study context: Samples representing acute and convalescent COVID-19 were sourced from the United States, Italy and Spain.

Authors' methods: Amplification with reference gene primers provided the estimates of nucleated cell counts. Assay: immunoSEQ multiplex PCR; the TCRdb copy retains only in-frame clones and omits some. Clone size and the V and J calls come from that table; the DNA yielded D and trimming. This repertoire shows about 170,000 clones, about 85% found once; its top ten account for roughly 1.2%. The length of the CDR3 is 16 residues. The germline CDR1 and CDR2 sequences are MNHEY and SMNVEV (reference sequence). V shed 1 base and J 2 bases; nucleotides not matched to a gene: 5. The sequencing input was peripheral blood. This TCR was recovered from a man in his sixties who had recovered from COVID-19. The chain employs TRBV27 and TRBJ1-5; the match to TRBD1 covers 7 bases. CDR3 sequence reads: CASSLFPTGGNQPQHF. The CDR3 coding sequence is TGTGCCAGCAGTTTATTTCCCACAGGGGGCAATCAGCCCCAGCATTTT.